The source of this T cell receptor (beta chain) is a study of blood T cell repertoires in COVID-19. Study-wide context: The origin of the acute and convalescent COVID-19 samples was the United States, Italy and Spain. From T cells, B-cell-depleted T cells, or PBMCs came the material, which was cDNA or gDNA.

Original methodology: Nucleated cell number was recorded as an estimate derived from reference gene primer amplification. Sequencing used immunoSEQ multiplex PCR; TCRdb keeps in-frame clones, though not all of them. D and trimming come from the DNA, and the V and J calls and clone size come from that table. The data show about 130,000 clones, with roughly 90% seen just once and approximately 1.1% held by the top ten. The ends lost 2 bases at V and 7 bases at J; junction bases unmatched: 7. This CDR3 has 15 residues. Germline V gene data show CDR1 as LGHNA and CDR2 as YNFKEQ. The count of this clone is one.

Sequences were obtained from peripheral blood. This TCR derives from a woman aged 80 or over with acute or convalescent COVID-19. This rearrangement joins TRBV4-2 to TRBJ2-2; 7 bases map to TRBD2. CDR3 nucleotides: TGTGCCAGCAGCCAAAGGGCGGGAGCGGACGGGGAGCTGTTTTTT. Its protein is CASSQRAGADGELFF.